The rows below give T cell receptor beta chains drawn from one sample of a study of human T cells and chemical hapten exposure. TCRdb analysed the RACE reads with MiXCR anew, one entry per CDR3 protein. The sample lists just under 350,000 distinct CDR3 sequences; approximately 6.3% were seen once. Sequenced here: whole blood, sampled in connection with sensitization to the hapten diphenylcyclopropenone (DPC). The receptors here all came from a woman between 18 and 30 years old with alopecia areata. Some clones in this sample may be carry-over from other donors' samples. Each CDR3 is given with its conserved first and last residue. Fields, in order: J gene, V gene, D gene, clone size, CDR3 protein, CDR3 DNA. The D gene is left open where the match is weak. A clone size is listed for some rows: how often the clone was seen (once, few, many), or a class if it is expanded.

J gene: TRBJ2-7
V gene: TRBV4-3
D gene: TRBD2
clone size: .
CDR3 protein: CASSQDRLAGGRSYEQYF
CDR3 DNA: TGCGCCAGCAGCCAAGATAGACTAGCGGGGGGGCGCTCCTACGAGCAGTACTTC

J gene: TRBJ2-1
V gene: TRBV20-1
D gene: .
clone size: few
CDR3 protein: CSARDLRGDLLRDEQFF
CDR3 DNA: TGCAGTGCTAGAGACCTACGCGGGGACCTATTACGCGATGAGCAGTTCTTC

J gene: TRBJ1-1
V gene: TRBV29-1
D gene: .
clone size: .
CDR3 protein: CSVWPGETEAFF
CDR3 DNA: TGCAGCGTTTGGCCAGGAGAGACTGAAGCTTTCTTT

J gene: TRBJ2-2
V gene: TRBV5-5
D gene: TRBD2
clone size: .
CDR3 protein: CASSPWRGGHSGELFF
CDR3 DNA: TGTGCCAGCAGCCCTTGGCGGGGGGGCCACTCCGGGGAGCTGTTTTTT

J gene: TRBJ2-1
V gene: TRBV5-4
D gene: .
clone size: few
CDR3 protein: CASSLGTLTNEQFF
CDR3 DNA: TGTGCCAGCAGCTTAGGGACTTTAACCAATGAGCAGTTCTTC

J gene: TRBJ2-5
V gene: TRBV6-2/TRBV6-3
D gene: TRBD2
clone size: many
CDR3 protein: CASSYSTLAGASFSLYQETQYF
CDR3 DNA: TGTGCCAGCAGTTACTCGACACTAGCGGGGGCCTCTTTTTCCCTTTACCAAGAGACCCAGTACTTC

J gene: TRBJ2-3
V gene: TRBV5-1
D gene: .
clone size: many
CDR3 protein: CASRRDATDTQYF
CDR3 DNA: TGCGCCAGCAGGAGGGACGCCACAGATACGCAGTATTTT

J gene: TRBJ1-5
V gene: TRBV6-2/TRBV6-3
D gene: .
clone size: few
CDR3 protein: CASSYGAVGQPQHF
CDR3 DNA: TGTGCCAGCAGTTACGGGGCGGTCGGGCAGCCCCAGCATTTT

J gene: TRBJ1-1
V gene: TRBV11-2
D gene: .
clone size: many
CDR3 protein: CASSLALGGTDTEAFF
CDR3 DNA: TGTGCCAGCAGCTTAGCTCTGGGGGGGACGGACACTGAAGCTTTCTTT

J gene: TRBJ1-2
V gene: TRBV27
D gene: .
clone size: few
CDR3 protein: CASSHPNSRGGYTF
CDR3 DNA: TGTGCCAGCAGTCACCCGAACAGCCGGGGCGGCTACACCTTC

J gene: TRBJ1-5
V gene: TRBV20-1
D gene: TRBD1
clone size: few
CDR3 protein: CSARDLSGTGNQPQHF
CDR3 DNA: TGCAGTGCTAGAGACCTATCCGGGACAGGCAATCAGCCCCAGCATTTT

J gene: TRBJ1-1
V gene: TRBV4-3
D gene: .
clone size: .
CDR3 protein: CASSQDMGQGVNTEAFF
CDR3 DNA: TGCGCCAGCAGCCAGGATATGGGGCAGGGAGTGAACACTGAAGCTTTCTTT

J gene: TRBJ2-2
V gene: TRBV27
D gene: .
clone size: .
CDR3 protein: CASSLRVSSGTGELFF
CDR3 DNA: TGTGCCAGCAGTTTAAGAGTCTCCTCGGGAACCGGGGAGCTGTTTTTT

J gene: TRBJ2-1
V gene: TRBV7-2
D gene: TRBD2
clone size: few
CDR3 protein: CASSLSIAGGLNEQFF
CDR3 DNA: TGTGCCAGCAGCTTATCCATAGCGGGGGGGTTGAATGAGCAGTTCTTC

J gene: TRBJ2-7
V gene: TRBV12-3/TRBV12-4
D gene: TRBD2
clone size: many
CDR3 protein: CASSKRGAQYEQYF
CDR3 DNA: TGTGCCAGCTCCAAGCGGGGGGCCCAGTACGAGCAGTACTTC

J gene: TRBJ2-3
V gene: TRBV4-3
D gene: .
clone size: many
CDR3 protein: CASSRRLEPDTQYF
CDR3 DNA: TGCGCCAGCAGCCGGAGACTGGAGCCAGATACGCAGTATTTT

J gene: TRBJ2-7
V gene: TRBV20-1
D gene: .
clone size: few
CDR3 protein: CSASPGHPYEQYF
CDR3 DNA: TGCAGTGCTAGTCCCGGCCACCCCTACGAGCAGTACTTC

J gene: TRBJ1-5
V gene: TRBV6-6
D gene: .
clone size: few
CDR3 protein: CSTIRDTNQPQHF
CDR3 DNA: TGTTCCACCATCCGGGACACCAATCAGCCCCAGCATTTT

J gene: TRBJ1-4
V gene: TRBV29-1
D gene: TRBD1
clone size: many
CDR3 protein: CSVEVQGGLFF
CDR3 DNA: TGCAGCGTTGAAGTACAGGGGGGCCTGTTTTTT

J gene: TRBJ1-5
V gene: TRBV6-5
D gene: .
clone size: few
CDR3 protein: CASSYSSSVSNQPQHF
CDR3 DNA: TGTGCCAGCAGTTACTCGTCGTCAGTTAGCAATCAGCCCCAGCATTTT

J gene: TRBJ2-1
V gene: TRBV4-1
D gene: TRBD1
clone size: many
CDR3 protein: CASSQDSPGGFSYNEQFF
CDR3 DNA: TGCGCCAGCAGCCAAGATTCTCCAGGGGGATTTTCCTACAATGAGCAGTTCTTC

J gene: TRBJ2-1
V gene: TRBV7-8
D gene: TRBD2
clone size: few
CDR3 protein: CASSLARPPAGGPKFF
CDR3 DNA: TGTGCCAGCAGCTTAGCTCGTCCCCCAGCGGGGGGGCCGAAGTTCTTC

J gene: TRBJ2-6
V gene: TRBV11-1
D gene: .
clone size: .
CDR3 protein: CASAVPSGANVLTF
CDR3 DNA: TGTGCCAGCGCCGTCCCCTCTGGGGCCAACGTCCTGACTTTC

J gene: TRBJ2-6
V gene: TRBV7-2
D gene: TRBD1
clone size: .
CDR3 protein: CASSLVVGQGYSGANVLTF
CDR3 DNA: TGTGCCAGCAGCTTAGTAGTTGGACAGGGCTACTCTGGGGCCAACGTCCTGACTTTC

J gene: TRBJ2-2
V gene: TRBV28
D gene: .
clone size: many
CDR3 protein: CASSWDIANTGELFF
CDR3 DNA: TGTGCCAGCAGTTGGGACATCGCGAACACCGGGGAGCTGTTTTTT

J gene: TRBJ2-2
V gene: TRBV12-3/TRBV12-4
D gene: TRBD1
clone size: few
CDR3 protein: CASIPTGSVGELFF
CDR3 DNA: TGTGCCAGCATCCCGACAGGGTCGGTCGGGGAGCTGTTTTTT

J gene: TRBJ1-5
V gene: TRBV7-2
D gene: .
clone size: many
CDR3 protein: CASSPQGPPQHF
CDR3 DNA: TGTGCCAGCAGCCCACAAGGCCCGCCCCAGCATTTT

J gene: TRBJ2-1
V gene: TRBV5-6
D gene: .
clone size: .
CDR3 protein: CASSIRQVSYNEQFF
CDR3 DNA: TGTGCCAGCAGCATTCGACAAGTATCCTACAATGAGCAGTTCTTC